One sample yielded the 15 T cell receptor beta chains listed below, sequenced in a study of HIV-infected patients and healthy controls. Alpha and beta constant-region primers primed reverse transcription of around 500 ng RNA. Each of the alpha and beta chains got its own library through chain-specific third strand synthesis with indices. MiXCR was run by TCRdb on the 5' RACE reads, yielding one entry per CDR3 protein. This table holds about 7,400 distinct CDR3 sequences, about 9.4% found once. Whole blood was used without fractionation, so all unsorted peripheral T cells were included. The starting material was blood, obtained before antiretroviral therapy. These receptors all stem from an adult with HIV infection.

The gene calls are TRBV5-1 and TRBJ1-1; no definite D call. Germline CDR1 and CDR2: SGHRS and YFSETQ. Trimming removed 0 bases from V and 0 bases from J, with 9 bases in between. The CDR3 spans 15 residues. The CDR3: CASSLDSGLNTEAFF. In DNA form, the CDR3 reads TGCGCCAGCAGCTTGGATAGCGGGTTGAACACTGAAGCTTTCTTT.

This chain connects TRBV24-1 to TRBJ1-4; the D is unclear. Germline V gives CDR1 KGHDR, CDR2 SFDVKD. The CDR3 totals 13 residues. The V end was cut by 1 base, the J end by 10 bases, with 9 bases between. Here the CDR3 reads CATSDFSGRKLFF. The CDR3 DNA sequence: TGTGCCACCAGTGATTTTTCCGGCAGAAAACTGTTTTTT.

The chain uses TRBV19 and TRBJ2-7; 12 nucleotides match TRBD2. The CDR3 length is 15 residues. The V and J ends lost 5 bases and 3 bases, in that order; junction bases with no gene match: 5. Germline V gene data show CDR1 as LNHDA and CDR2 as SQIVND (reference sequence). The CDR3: CASSATLAGGYEQYF. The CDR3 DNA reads TGTGCCAGTAGTGCCACACTAGCGGGAGGCTACGAGCAGTACTTC.

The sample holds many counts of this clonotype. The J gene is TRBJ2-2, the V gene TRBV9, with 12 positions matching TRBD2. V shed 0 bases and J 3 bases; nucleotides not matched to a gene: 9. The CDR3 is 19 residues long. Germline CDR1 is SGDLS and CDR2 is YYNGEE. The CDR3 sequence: CASSVDRLLAGGYTGELFF. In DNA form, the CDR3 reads TGTGCCAGCAGCGTAGACAGACTACTAGCGGGAGGATACACCGGGGAGCTGTTTTTT.

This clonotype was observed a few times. The CDR3 DNA sequence: TGCGCCAGCAGCCCTCCAGGGACAGGGGCCCTATATGAGCAGTTCTTC. Translating it yields CASSPPGTGALYEQFF. J is TRBJ2-1 and V is TRBV4-1, with 10 bases fitting TRBD1. The V gene's germline CDR1 is MGHRA and CDR2 YSYEKL. The CDR3 is 16 amino acids. The trim removed 4 bases at V and 8 bases at J, leaving 11 bases unmatched.

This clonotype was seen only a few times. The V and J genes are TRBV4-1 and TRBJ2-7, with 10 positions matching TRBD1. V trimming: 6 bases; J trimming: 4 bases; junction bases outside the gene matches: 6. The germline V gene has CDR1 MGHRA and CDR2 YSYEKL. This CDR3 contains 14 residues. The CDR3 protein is CASSLPGQGYEQYF. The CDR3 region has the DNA TGCGCCAGCAGTCTTCCGGGACAGGGGTACGAGCAGTACTTC.

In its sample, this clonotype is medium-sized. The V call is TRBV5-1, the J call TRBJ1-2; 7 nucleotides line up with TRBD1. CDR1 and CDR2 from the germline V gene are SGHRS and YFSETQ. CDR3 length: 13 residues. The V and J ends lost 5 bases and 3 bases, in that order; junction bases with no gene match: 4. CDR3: CASRSTGDYGYTF. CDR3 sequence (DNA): TGCGCCAGCAGGTCAACAGGGGACTATGGCTACACCTTC.

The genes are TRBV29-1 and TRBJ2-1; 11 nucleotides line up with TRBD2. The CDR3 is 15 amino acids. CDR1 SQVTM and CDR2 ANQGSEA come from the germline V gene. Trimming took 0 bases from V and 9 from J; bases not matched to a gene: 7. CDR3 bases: TGCAGCGTTGAAGATCCTACTAGCGGGAGTCGTGAGCAGTTCTTC. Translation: CSVEDPTSGSREQFF.

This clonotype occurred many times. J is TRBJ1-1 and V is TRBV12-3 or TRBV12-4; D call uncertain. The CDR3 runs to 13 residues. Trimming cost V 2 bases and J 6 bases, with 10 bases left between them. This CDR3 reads CASSLRPVPEAFF. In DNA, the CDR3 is TGTGCCAGCAGTTTAAGACCAGTTCCTGAAGCTTTCTTT.

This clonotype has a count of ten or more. CDR3 loop: CASSPRAGRLDTQYF. The CDR3 DNA is TGTGCCAGCAGCCCGAGGGCCGGTAGGTTAGATACGCAGTATTTT. The rearrangement links TRBV5-6 to TRBJ2-3; weak D call: TRBD2 (5 bases). Germline V gene sequence: CDR1 SGHDT, CDR2 YYEEEE. CDR3 length: 15 residues. V lost 4 bases and J lost 5, with 17 bases in between.

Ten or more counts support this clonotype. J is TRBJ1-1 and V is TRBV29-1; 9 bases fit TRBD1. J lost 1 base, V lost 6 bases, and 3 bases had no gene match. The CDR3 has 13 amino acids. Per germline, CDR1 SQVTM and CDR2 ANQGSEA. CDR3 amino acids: CSVRTGENTEAFF. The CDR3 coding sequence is TGCAGCGTGAGGACAGGGGAGAACACTGAAGCTTTCTTT.

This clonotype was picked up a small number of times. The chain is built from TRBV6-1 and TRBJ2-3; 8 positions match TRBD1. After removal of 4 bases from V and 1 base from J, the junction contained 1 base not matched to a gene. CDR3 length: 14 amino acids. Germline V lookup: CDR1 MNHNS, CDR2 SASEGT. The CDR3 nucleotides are TGTGCCAGCAGTGCGGACAGGGGCACAGATACGCAGTATTTT. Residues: CASSADRGTDTQYF.

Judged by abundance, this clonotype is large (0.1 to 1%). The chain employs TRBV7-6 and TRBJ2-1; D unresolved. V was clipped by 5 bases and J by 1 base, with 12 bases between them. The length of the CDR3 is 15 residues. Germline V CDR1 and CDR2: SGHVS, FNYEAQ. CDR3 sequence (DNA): TGTGCCAGCAGCCTCCAAACGGAATCCTACAATGAGCAGTTCTTC. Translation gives CASSLQTESYNEQFF.

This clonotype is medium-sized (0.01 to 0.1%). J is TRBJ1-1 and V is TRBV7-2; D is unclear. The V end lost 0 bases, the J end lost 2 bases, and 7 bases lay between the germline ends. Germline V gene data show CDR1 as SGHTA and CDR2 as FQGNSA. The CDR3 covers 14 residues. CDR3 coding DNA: TGTGCCAGCAGCTTAGCGCTACCCAACACTGAAGCTTTCTTT. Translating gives CASSLALPNTEAFF. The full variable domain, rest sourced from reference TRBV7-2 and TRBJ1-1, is GAGVSQSPSNKVTEKGKDVELRCDPISGHTALYWYRQSLGQGLEFLIYFQGNSAPDKSGLPSDRFSAERTGGSVSTLTIQRTQQEDSAVYLCASSLALPNTEAFFGQGTRLTVV.

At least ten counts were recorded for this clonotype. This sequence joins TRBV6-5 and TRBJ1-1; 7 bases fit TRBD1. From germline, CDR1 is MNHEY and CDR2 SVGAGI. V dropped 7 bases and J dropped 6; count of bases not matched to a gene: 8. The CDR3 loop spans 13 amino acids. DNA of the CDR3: TGTGCCAGCAACCAGGGGGGGTTCGCTGAAGCTTTCTTT. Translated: CASNQGGFAEAFF.